The 25 T cell receptor beta chains given below trace back to one sample, sequenced in a study of regulatory T cells in long-lasting Graves disease. Library construction for TCR beta used iRepertoire HTBI primers and Arm-PCR of CDR3 regions. One entry per CDR3 protein, called by TCRdb with MiXCR from the multiplex PCR reads. The sample shows about 310,000 distinct CDR3 sequences, 18% of them seen only once. The time point: newly diagnosed GD, antithyroid drugs for less than 3 months. PBMCs provided the RNA from which the TCR library was made. The source material was peripheral blood mononuclear cells (PBMCs), sampled at new diagnosis, from a patient treated with antithyroid drugs. The receptors originated from a female donor with Graves disease.

The chain is built from TRBV28 and TRBJ1-5; D uncertain. This CDR3 is built from 14 residues. The germline gives CDR1 MDHEN, CDR2 SYDVKM. Trimming removed 3 bases at V and 7 bases at J, with 13 bases between. The CDR3 DNA reads as TGTGCCAGCAGTTTTATTCGGGGAATCCAGCCCCAGCATTTT. Translated: CASSFIRGIQPQHF.

V gene TRBV5-1 combines with J gene TRBJ2-1, with D unclear. V was trimmed by 0 bases and J by 13 bases, leaving 14 bases between them. CDR3 size: 13 residues. CDR1 and CDR2 from the germline V gene are SGHRS and YFSETQ. CDR3 sequence: CASSLADTGFQFF. In DNA, the CDR3 is TGCGCCAGCAGCTTGGCCGATACGGGTTTCCAGTTCTTC.

This clonotype has at least ten counts. This chain uses TRBV19 with TRBJ2-7; TRBD2 aligns across 8 bases. Per germline, CDR1 LNHDA and CDR2 SQIVND (reference sequence). The CDR3 covers 18 residues. After removal of 1 base from V and 0 bases from J, the junction contained 11 bases not matched to a gene. CDR3 in DNA: TGTGCCAGTAGTATAGGGGTACCTACTAGCGGAGCCTCCTACGAGCAGTACTTC. It specifies CASSIGVPTSGASYEQYF.

This clonotype was observed many times. V is TRBV6-2 or TRBV6-3 and J is TRBJ2-3, with 9 bases matching TRBD2. The J segment lost 1 base and the V segment lost 6 bases, leaving 8 bases of the junction unmatched. CDR1 is MNHEY, CDR2 SVGEGT, per germline. CDR3 length: 16 residues. The CDR3 protein is CASRRLAGERTDTQYF. The CDR3 nucleotides read TGTGCCAGCAGGAGGTTAGCGGGAGAACGCACAGATACGCAGTATTTT.

In its sample, this clonotype was seen a few times. This sequence joins TRBV29-1 and TRBJ2-7; the D gene is possibly TRBD1 (6 bases). The length of the CDR3 is 12 residues. Trimming cost V 3 bases and J 4 bases, with 10 bases left between them. CDR1 and CDR2 (germline): SQVTM, ANQGSEA. CDR3: CSVDEQGYEQYF. Here the CDR3 DNA reads TGCAGCGTTGATGAACAGGGATACGAGCAGTACTTC.

This clonotype was counted only a few times. The CDR3 DNA is TGTGCCAGCAGCCAAGTAGCGGGAGTCAATGAGCAGTTCTTC. It codes for CASSQVAGVNEQFF. The V gene is TRBV7-6, the J gene TRBJ2-1; 9 nucleotides line up with TRBD2. J lost 6 bases, V lost 5 bases, and 5 bases had no gene match. The V gene's germline CDR1 is SGHVS and CDR2 FNYEAQ. The length of the CDR3 is 14 residues. Full variable domain (outside the CDR3, taken from reference TRBV7-6 and TRBJ2-1): GAGVSQSPRYKVTKRGQDVALRCDPISGHVSLYWYRQALGQGPEFLTYFNYEAQQDKSGLPNDRFSAERPEGSISTLTIQRTEQRDSAMYRCASSQVAGVNEQFFGPGTRLTVL.

This clonotype was found many times. The chain couples TRBV5-1 to TRBJ2-7; 7 nucleotides line up with TRBD2. This CDR3 is built from 15 residues. Germline V CDR1 and CDR2: SGHRS, YFSETQ. Losses at the gene ends were 0 bases for V and 1 base for J; bases not matched to a gene: 4. CDR3 residues: CASSLGLAASYEQYF. CDR3 sequence (DNA): TGCGCCAGCAGCTTGGGCCTAGCGGCTTCCTACGAGCAGTACTTC.

This clonotype was observed at least ten times. The rearrangement uses TRBV6-2 or TRBV6-3 and TRBJ2-7; 10 bases map to TRBD1. Per the germline V gene, CDR1 is MNHEY and CDR2 is SVGEGT. The trim removed 5 bases at V and 3 bases at J, leaving 4 bases unmatched. This CDR3 is 14 amino acids long. The CDR3 nucleotides read TGTGCCAGCAGTACGACAGGGGGCGGCTACGAGCAGTACTTC. It encodes CASSTTGGGYEQYF.

In its sample, this clonotype was seen many times. The chain joins TRBV10-3 to TRBJ2-2; 10 bases are shared with TRBD1. Trimming took 3 bases from V and 0 from J; bases not matched to a gene: 4. The germline V gene has CDR1 ENHRY and CDR2 SYGVKD. The CDR3 has 17 amino acids. This CDR3 is CAISEVGTGANTGELFF. In nucleotides, the CDR3 is TGTGCCATCAGTGAAGTTGGGACAGGGGCGAACACCGGGGAGCTGTTTTTT.

This clonotype has just a few counts. A read error is possible here, since a much larger clone lies one base away. V and J are TRBV28 and TRBJ2-2; maybe TRBD2 (5 bases). The germline CDR1 and CDR2 sequences are MDHEN and SYDVKM. The CDR3 is 15 residues long. The CDR3 sequence is CASSTQAPIDGELCF. In nucleotides, the CDR3 is TGTGCCAGCAGTACCCAGGCCCCGATTGACGGGGAGCTGTGTTTT.

In its sample, this clonotype was seen many times. The chain employs TRBV9 and TRBJ2-5; D is perhaps TRBD1 or TRBD2 (5 bases each). Germline V gives CDR1 SGDLS, CDR2 YYNGEE. V was cut by 3 bases and J by 1 base, with 10 bases left in between. The CDR3 contains 14 residues. This CDR3 is CASSASGAQETQYF. The CDR3 region has the DNA TGTGCCAGCAGCGCATCCGGGGCCCAAGAGACCCAGTACTTC.

This clonotype was observed a handful of times. This chain joins TRBV20-1 and TRBJ1-1; 7 nucleotides agree with TRBD1. The ends lost 6 bases at V and 0 bases at J; junction bases unmatched: 10. Germline V gene sequence: CDR1 DFQATT, CDR2 SNEGSKA (reference sequence). The CDR3 length is 15 residues. CDR3 sequence: CSAQGRGSMNTEAFF. CDR3 bases: TGCAGTGCCCAGGGCAGGGGGTCCATGAACACTGAAGCTTTCTTT.

In regard to this clonotype: A far larger clone is just one base off, so this is likely a read error. J is TRBJ2-1 and V is TRBV29-1; D tentatively fits TRBD1 or TRBD2 (5 bases each). Trimming cost V 6 bases and J 13 bases, with 22 bases left between them. The CDR3 length is 13 residues. Germline assignment: CDR1 SQVTM and CDR2 ANQGSEA. CDR3 sequence reads: CSVGPSGSETQFF. The CDR3 nucleotides are TGCAGCGTGGGACCTTCCGGGTCGGAGACCCAGTTCTTC.

Concerning this clonotype: A read error is possible here, since a much larger clone lies one base away. The V call is TRBV28, the J call TRBJ2-5; D not resolved. This CDR3 contains 13 residues. Germline values: CDR1 MDHEN, CDR2 SYDVKM. V dropped 4 bases and J dropped 5 bases, with 11 bases sitting between them. CDR3 amino acids: CASSSGLWETQYF. The DNA of the CDR3 is TGTGCCAGCAGTTCGGGCTTATGGGAGACCCAGTACTTC.

The chain uses TRBV20-1 and TRBJ2-2; TRBD2 matches 9 bases. V shed 6 bases and J 4 bases; nucleotides not matched to a gene: 6. CDR1 and CDR2 (germline): DFQATT, SNEGSKA (reference sequence). CDR3 length: 14 residues. The CDR3 coding sequence is TGCAGTGCCCTTAGCGGGAGTATCACCGGGGAGCTGTTTTTT. Protein sequence: CSALSGSITGELFF.

The CDR3 coding sequence is TGCGCCAGCAGTGAGTCGGGCGCGGAGCAGTACTTC. Encoded protein: CASSESGAEQYF. The genes are TRBV10-2 and TRBJ2-7; the D is unclear. The CDR3 covers 12 residues. V lost 0 bases and J lost 7, with 7 bases in between. In germline, CDR1 is WSHSY, CDR2 SAAADI.

This clonotype was counted ten times or more. The chain carries TRBV2 and TRBJ2-3; maybe TRBD2 (7 bases). This CDR3 has 14 residues. V lost 4 bases and J 8 bases, leaving 16 bases between the germline ends. The germline gives CDR1 SNHLY, CDR2 FYNNEI. The CDR3 sequence is CASSASGGGGTQYF. CDR3 DNA sequence: TGTGCCAGCAGTGCTTCGGGGGGCGGCGGTACGCAGTATTTT.

This clonotype was seen many times. This chain connects TRBV3-1 to TRBJ2-5; 12 positions match TRBD1. The J segment lost 2 bases and the V segment lost 2 bases, leaving 6 bases of the junction unmatched. This CDR3 has 17 residues. CDR1 LGHDT and CDR2 YNNKEL come from the germline V gene (reference sequence). The CDR3 bases are TGTGCCAGCAGCCAACTGGGGACAGGGGGCTGGCAAGAGACCCAGTACTTC. Translated: CASSQLGTGGWQETQYF.

This clonotype was counted many times. The V and J genes are TRBV28 and TRBJ2-7, with D uncertain. Germline loops: CDR1 MDHEN, CDR2 SYDVKM. Trimming cost V 3 bases and J 4 bases, with 7 bases left between them. The CDR3 has 12 residues. The CDR3, as DNA: TGTGCCAGCAGTTTTTGGGGTTACGAGCAGTACTTC. Encoded protein: CASSFWGYEQYF.

Remarks on this clonotype: This clone may be a read error of a much larger clone one base away. The chain has TRBV6-2 or TRBV6-3 and TRBJ2-1; D not resolved. Trimming took 0 bases from V and 6 from J, leaving 3 bases between them. This CDR3 is built from 12 residues. The germline V gene has CDR1 MNHEY and CDR2 SVGEGT. The CDR3 protein is CASSYSSNEQFF. In DNA, the CDR3 is TGTGCCAGCAGTTACTCGAGCAATGAGCAGTTCTTC.

This clonotype was observed many times. The gene calls are TRBV20-1 and TRBJ1-1; TRBD1 agrees at 10 bases. The germline V gene has CDR1 DFQATT and CDR2 SNEGSKA (reference sequence). V trimming: 4 bases; J trimming: 8 bases; junction bases outside the gene matches: 7. The CDR3 has 13 amino acids. CDR3 residues: CSATNPGQGEAFF. In DNA, the CDR3 is TGCAGTGCTACCAACCCGGGACAGGGGGAAGCTTTCTTT.

Turning to this clonotype: A read error likely explains this, since a far larger clone differs by one base. The chain links TRBV12-3 or TRBV12-4 to TRBJ1-5; D possibly corresponds to TRBD1 (5 bases). CDR3 size: 13 residues. CDR3 bases: TGTGCCAGCAGTGAGGGGAGCAGTCAGCCCCAGCATTTT. Its protein product is CASSEGSSQPQHF.

The table lists this clonotype with a few counts. V is TRBV6-9 and J is TRBJ2-7; 10 nucleotides match TRBD2. This CDR3 is built from 17 residues. Germline-derived CDR1 and CDR2 are MNHGY and SVAAGI. V lost 4 bases, J lost 0 bases, and 9 bases stayed unmatched. The CDR3 here is CASSFGPSGSPSYEQYF. For the CDR3, the DNA is TGTGCCAGCAGTTTCGGTCCTAGCGGGAGCCCCTCCTACGAGCAGTACTTC.

This clonotype was found many times. Germline is not matched at one junction end, which may reflect a read error. This chain joins TRBV11-2 and TRBJ2-2; TRBD2 might be the D (6 bases). This CDR3 spans 12 amino acids. Germline V gene lookup returns CDR1 SGHAT and CDR2 FQNNGV. In nucleotides, the CDR3 is TGTGCCAGCAGCCAATGGACTACCGCTCCCCTATTT. The encoded protein is CASSQWTTAPLF.

The chain is built from TRBV20-1 and TRBJ2-3, with 10 nucleotides matching TRBD2. The germline CDR1 and CDR2 sequences are DFQATT and SNEGSKA (reference sequence). J gave up 7 bases and V 4 bases, and 8 bases lay outside the gene matches. This CDR3 region has 14 residues. The CDR3 loop reads CSAIQAGGPHTQYF. In DNA, the CDR3 is TGCAGTGCTATACAAGCGGGAGGGCCACATACGCAGTATTTT.